This entry describes one T cell receptor beta chain. Its antigen is unidentified. Vbeta (60) and Jbeta (13) primers were used in the PCR. Original processing notes: Approximately 9.9 million of tens of millions of unique TCR beta chains were shared, per a later count. This table comes from immunoSEQ multiplex PCR, and its TCRdb copy is limited to in-frame clones, with some not included. Clone size and V and J calls were adopted from that table, with D and trimming inferred from the DNA. The sample consists of 58,000 or so clones, over 60% of them appearing once. These data are taken from a study of cytomegalovirus exposure and HLA in healthy donors. Study-wide results and caveats: Per a later analysis, 15,000 to 20,000 TCR beta sequences showed association with HLA alleles at 0.05 false discovery rate. Reportedly, a later analysis found an Asian-associated ancestry cluster had fewer N-insertions than the approximately 600-donor mean.

Sequencing was carried out using PBMCs. This sequence originates from a man aged 45-60 years in good health and CMV-seropositive.

The CDR3 region is CASSWNMAGGDLETQYF. DNA of the CDR3: TGCGCCAGCAGCTGGAATATGGCGGGAGGTGATTTGGAGACCCAGTACTTC. This sequence joins TRBV5-1 and TRBJ2-5, with TRBD2 matching 8 bases. The V gene's germline CDR1 is SGHRS and CDR2 YFSETQ. This CDR3 spans 17 amino acids. J was trimmed by 5 bases and V by 3 bases; bases with no gene match: 15. The whole variable domain, filled in from reference TRBV5-1 and TRBJ2-5, reads KAGVTQTPRYLIKTRGQQVTLSCSPISGHRSVSWYQQTPGQGLQFLFEYFSETQRNKGNFPGRFSGRQFSNSRSEMNVSTLELGDSALYLCASSWNMAGGDLETQYFGPGTRLLVL.